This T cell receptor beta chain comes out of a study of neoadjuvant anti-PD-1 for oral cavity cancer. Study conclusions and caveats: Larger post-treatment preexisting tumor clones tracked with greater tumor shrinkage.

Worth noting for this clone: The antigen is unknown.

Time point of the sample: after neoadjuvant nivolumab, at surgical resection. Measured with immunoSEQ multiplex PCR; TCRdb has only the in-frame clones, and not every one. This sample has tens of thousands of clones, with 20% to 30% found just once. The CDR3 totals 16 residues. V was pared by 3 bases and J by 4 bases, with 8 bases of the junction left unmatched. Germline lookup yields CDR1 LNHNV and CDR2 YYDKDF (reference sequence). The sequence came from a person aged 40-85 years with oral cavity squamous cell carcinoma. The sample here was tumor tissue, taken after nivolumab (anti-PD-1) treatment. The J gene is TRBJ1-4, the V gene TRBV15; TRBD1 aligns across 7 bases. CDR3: CATSRDRKAGNEKLFF. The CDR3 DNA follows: TGTGCCACCAGCAGGGACAGGAAGGCGGGTAATGAAAAACTGTTTTTT.